One and the same sample provided the 15 T cell receptor beta chains below, sequenced in a study of cytomegalovirus exposure and HLA in healthy donors. The PCR was carried out with 60 Vbeta primers and 13 Jbeta primers. The method was immunoSEQ multiplex PCR; TCRdb's version includes in-frame clones alone and lacks a portion of them. This table has about 140,000 clones, about 80% appearing once. The specimen was PBMCs. These receptors all come from a female donor in good health and CMV-seronegative.

V and J are TRBV18 and TRBJ2-2, with a possible D match to TRBD2 (5 bases). V lost 0 bases and J 2 bases, leaving 10 bases between the germline ends. Germline V gene lookup returns CDR1 KGHSH and CDR2 LQKENI. This CDR3 is built from 16 residues. CDR3 in amino acids: CASSPPTGRNTGELFF. As DNA, the CDR3 is TGTGCCAGCTCACCACCAACGGGAAGAAACACCGGGGAGCTGTTTTTT.

This chain links TRBV28 with TRBJ1-1; maybe TRBD1 (5 bases). The CDR3 totals 15 residues. The V and J ends lost 4 bases and 5 bases respectively, with 17 bases between them. Germline V gene data show CDR1 as MDHEN and CDR2 as SYDVKM. The CDR3 DNA reads TGTGCCAGCAGTTCCCTAAAGGGGAGGAGAACTGAAGCTTTCTTT. Its translation: CASSSLKGRRTEAFF.

DNA of the CDR3: TGTGCCACCAGCAGAGATCTCAGTGACACTGAAGCTTTCTTT. It is translated as CATSRDLSDTEAFF. J is TRBJ1-1 and V is TRBV15, with D unresolved. The CDR3 contains 14 residues. V gave up 0 bases and J gave up 3 bases, with 8 bases separating them. CDR1 LNHNV and CDR2 YYDKDF come from the germline V gene (reference sequence). Together with reference TRBV15 and TRBJ1-1, the CDR3 gives the full variable domain: DAMVIQNPRYQVTQFGKPVTLSCSQTLNHNVMYWYQQKSSQAPKLLFHYYDKDFNNEADTPDNFQSRRPNTSFCFLDIRSPGLGDTAMYLCATSRDLSDTEAFFGQGTRLTVV.

The chain combines TRBV5-1 with TRBJ1-5; TRBD1 matches at 11 bases. The CDR3 totals 15 residues. Germline V gene data show CDR1 as SGHRS and CDR2 as YFSETQ. After removal of 4 bases from V and 6 bases from J, the junction contained 6 bases not matched to a gene. The CDR3 nucleotides are TGCGCCAGCAGCCCGGGGACAGGGGGGAGTCAGCCCCAGCATTTT. This translates into CASSPGTGGSQPQHF.

The CDR3 spells CASSDQASGYYNEQFF. The CDR3 coding sequence is TGTGCCAGCAGTGACCAAGCAAGCGGGTACTACAATGAGCAGTTCTTC. V and J are TRBV6-4 and TRBJ2-1; tentative D call: TRBD2 (6 bases). The ends were cut back, 2 bases at V and 3 bases at J, with 14 bases in the middle. The CDR3 loop spans 16 amino acids. Germline CDR1 and CDR2: MRHNA and SNTAGT.

A few counts support this clone. The chain uses TRBV5-1 and TRBJ1-2, with a tentative D call TRBD1 (6 bases). The CDR3 loop spans 13 amino acids. CDR1 and CDR2 from the germline V gene are SGHRS and YFSETQ. The V end lost 4 bases, the J end lost 8 bases, and 15 bases lay between the germline ends. The CDR3 nucleotides are TGCGCCAGCAGCCCGGGGGGGGGCTGGGGCTACACCTTC. Translating gives CASSPGGGWGYTF.

V and J are TRBV6-1 and TRBJ1-2; D is unclear. V was clipped by 8 bases and J by 4 bases, with 17 bases between them. The germline V gene encodes CDR1 MNHNS and CDR2 SASEGT. The CDR3 spans 14 residues. The CDR3 loop is CASAVRGMGYGYTF. CDR3 in DNA: TGTGCCAGCGCGGTACGAGGAATGGGCTATGGCTACACCTTC.

This chain connects TRBV4-2 to TRBJ2-1; TRBD1 is a possible D gene (6 bases). There are 22 residues in the CDR3. Trimming shortened V by 0 bases and J by 0 bases, and 27 bases separated the two germline ends. Germline loops: CDR1 LGHNA, CDR2 YNFKEQ. CDR3 residues: CASSQDLNPDRQFLTSYNEQFF. CDR3 sequence (DNA): TGTGCCAGCAGCCAAGATCTAAACCCGGACAGACAGTTTCTTACCTCCTACAATGAGCAGTTCTTC.

The table lists this clone with a few counts. The chain joins TRBV4-3 to TRBJ1-4; 10 nucleotides match TRBD1. From germline, CDR1 is LGHNA and CDR2 YSLEER. V was pared by 0 bases and J by 5 bases, with 3 bases of the junction left unmatched. The length of the CDR3 is 16 residues. CDR3 nucleotides: TGCGCCAGCAGCCAAGATGGGGGACAGGGGAATGAAAAACTGTTTTTT. Translation gives CASSQDGGQGNEKLFF.

The J gene is TRBJ1-5, the V gene TRBV4-1; TRBD1 matches 7 bases. Trimming cost V 0 bases and J 5 bases; bases outside gene matches: 7. The germline V gene encodes CDR1 MGHRA and CDR2 YSYEKL. CDR3 size: 16 residues. CDR3 DNA sequence: TGCGCCAGCAGCCAAGATTCACGAGGGGGCGATCAGCCCCAGCATTTT. It translates to CASSQDSRGGDQPQHF.

The rearrangement links TRBV2 to TRBJ2-7; possibly TRBD1 for D (6 bases). Per germline, CDR1 SNHLY and CDR2 FYNNEI. V lost 5 bases and J 9 bases, leaving 20 bases between the germline ends. The CDR3 has 14 amino acids. The CDR3 is CASSSYRAPIGQYF. Here the CDR3 DNA reads TGTGCCAGCAGTTCCTACAGGGCCCCGATAGGGCAGTACTTC.

This clone was observed a handful of times. The gene calls are TRBV6-1 and TRBJ1-5; tentative D call: TRBD1 (6 bases). CDR1 and CDR2 (germline): MNHNS, SASEGT. The ends were cut back, 5 bases at V and 4 bases at J, with 12 bases in the middle. The CDR3 has 14 amino acids. The CDR3 loop reads CASSLGGGNQPQHF. The CDR3 DNA sequence: TGTGCCAGCAGTTTAGGGGGGGGAAATCAGCCCCAGCATTTT.

This clone was picked up a small number of times. The V and J genes are TRBV5-3 and TRBJ1-1; 7 nucleotides match TRBD1. TRBV5-3 is filed as an ORF, its function uncertain. Germline trimming cut 4 bases from V and 2 bases from J; bases unmatched to any gene: 11. This CDR3 comprises 16 residues. CDR3 residues: CARSLNRGPPNTEAFF. CDR3 sequence (DNA): TGTGCCAGAAGCCTTAACAGGGGCCCCCCTAACACTGAAGCTTTCTTT.

This chain links TRBV6-5 with TRBJ2-7, with 13 bases identical to TRBD2. Trimming removed 6 bases from V and 5 bases from J; junction bases left unmatched: 4. Germline loops: CDR1 MNHEY, CDR2 SVGAGI. CDR3 length equals 14 residues. CDR3 sequence reads: CASRRTSGSNEQYF. The CDR3 DNA follows: TGTGCCAGCAGGCGGACTAGCGGGAGTAACGAGCAGTACTTC.

This clone was seen more than once but under ten times. The rearrangement joins TRBV4-1 to TRBJ2-7; maybe TRBD1 (6 bases). The CDR3 contains 14 residues. The germline CDR1 and CDR2 sequences are MGHRA and YSYEKL. V lost 3 bases to trimming and J lost 5 bases, with 14 bases between them. The CDR3 protein is CASSQQQGDHEQYF. The CDR3 DNA follows: TGCGCCAGCAGCCAGCAACAGGGTGACCACGAGCAGTACTTC.